The 6 T cell receptor beta chains below come from one sample, sequenced in a study of blood T cells in healthy people across ages. The authors ran a second PCR of 7 to 11 cycles using a sample-barcoded 5' primer and a J-beta primer mix. MiXCR, run by TCRdb on the 5' RACE reads, gives a single entry per CDR3 protein. The sample lists 700,000 to 900,000 distinct CDR3 sequences, less than 70% seen once, with 41% in the top ten. Sequenced sample: blood. Receptors originate from an elderly man in good health.

CDR3 sequence: CASSPDVRDREGYGYTF. DNA for the CDR3: TGTGCCAGCAGCCCAGACGTACGGGACAGGGAAGGCTATGGCTACACCTTC. The chain uses TRBV7-3 and TRBJ1-2; TRBD1 matches at 9 bases. Trimming cost V 5 bases and J 4 bases; bases outside gene matches: 14. Germline-derived CDR1 and CDR2 are SGHTA and FQGTGA. This CDR3 has 17 amino acids.

The chain employs TRBV10-3 and TRBJ2-3, with a tentative D call TRBD1 (5 bases). Germline-derived CDR1 and CDR2 are ENHRY and SYGVKD. This CDR3 spans 15 amino acids. With 7 bases removed from V and 2 bases from J, the gap between germline ends came to 16 bases. In nucleotides, the CDR3 is TGTGCCATCAATACACCAGGGCCCGACACAGATACGCAGTATTTT. This translates into CAINTPGPDTDTQYF.

This clonotype was seen a few times. The chain is built from TRBV5-1 and TRBJ2-3; D may be TRBD2 (6 bases). V gave up 4 bases and J gave up 4 bases, with 13 bases separating them. Germline V gives CDR1 SGHRS, CDR2 YFSETQ. The CDR3 covers 14 residues. The CDR3 DNA is TGCGCCAGCAGCCACGGGGGATCGGCAGATACGCAGTATTTT. This gives the protein CASSHGGSADTQYF.

The chain combines TRBV5-1 with TRBJ1-1; D gene unclear. CDR1 SGHRS and CDR2 YFSETQ come from the germline V gene. Trimming removed 5 bases at V and 2 bases at J, with 13 bases between. This CDR3 region has 14 residues. The CDR3 coding sequence is TGCGCCAGCAGATCTCTCAGCCAAAACACTGAAGCTTTCTTT. Amino acids: CASRSLSQNTEAFF.

This chain connects TRBV4-1 to TRBJ2-2, with 7 positions matching TRBD1. Trimming removed 4 bases from V and 4 bases from J; junction bases left unmatched: 9. CDR3 length equals 16 residues. CDR1 and CDR2 from the germline V gene are MGHRA and YSYEKL. Written as DNA, the CDR3 is TGCGCCAGCAGCCGAGCTTTGACAGGGTTCACCGGGGAGCTGTTTTTT. Protein sequence: CASSRALTGFTGELFF.

The chain links TRBV9 to TRBJ2-1, with a possible D match to TRBD2 (6 bases). The germline V gene encodes CDR1 SGDLS and CDR2 YYNGEE. Deletions cut 3 bases from V and 8 bases from J, with 18 bases between. The CDR3 length is 15 residues. DNA of the CDR3: TGTGCCAGCAGCGCCCTCGGGGGTCGGGCGTATGAGCAGTTCTTC. Translating it yields CASSALGGRAYEQFF.